This section outlines one T cell receptor (beta chain) sequence together with its context. This sample is drawn from a study of pediatric ulcerative colitis. Trimming shortened V by 4 bases and J by 8 bases, and 12 bases separated the two germline ends. The germline V gene encodes CDR1 LNHDA and CDR2 SQIVND (reference sequence). The CDR3 is made up of 13 amino acids. The repertoire was sequenced with immunoSEQ multiplex PCR; TCRdb's copy has only in-frame clones and lacks some. The table includes roughly 64,000 clones, roughly nine tenths detected once. The receptor's source is a boy aged 5-17 years with severe ulcerative colitis. What was sequenced was blood. The chain has TRBV19 and TRBJ1-5; no clear D. DNA of the CDR3: TGTGCCAGTAGTAGAAACTGGGGAGAGCCCCAGCATTTT. Its translation: CASSRNWGEPQHF.